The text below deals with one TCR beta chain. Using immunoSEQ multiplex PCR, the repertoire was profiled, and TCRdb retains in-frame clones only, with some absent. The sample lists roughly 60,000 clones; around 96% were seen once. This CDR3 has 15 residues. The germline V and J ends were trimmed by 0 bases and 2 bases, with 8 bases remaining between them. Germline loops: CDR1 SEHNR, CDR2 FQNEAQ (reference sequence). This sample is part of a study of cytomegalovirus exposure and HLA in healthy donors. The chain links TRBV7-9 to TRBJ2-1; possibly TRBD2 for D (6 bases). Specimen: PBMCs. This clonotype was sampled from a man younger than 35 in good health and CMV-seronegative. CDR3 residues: CASSLATGAYNEQFF. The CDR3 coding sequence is TGTGCCAGCAGCTTAGCGACGGGAGCCTACAATGAGCAGTTCTTC. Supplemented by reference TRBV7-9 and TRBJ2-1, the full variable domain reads DTGVSQNPRHKITKRGQNVTFRCDPISEHNRLYWYRQTLGQGPEFLTYFQNEAQLEKSRLLSDRFSAERPKGSFSTLEIQRTEQGDSAMYLCASSLATGAYNEQFFGPGTRLTVL.